This paragraph reports one T cell receptor beta chain. The table lists this clonotype with a few counts. Its antigen remains undetermined. No much larger clone is present one base from it, and per-base qualities are unavailable. This sample stems from a study of vaccination and CD4 T cells after COVID-19 (dated by TCRdb to 2022 to 2024). Concerning the study at large: Convalescent patients had a positive SARS-CoV-2 result on nasal swab PCR, and of these patients, 8 or 9 had mild disease and one had severe disease. Control cultures received a CEFX viral epitope pool as the positive control, an HIV-1 Nef peptide pool as the negative control, or no peptide. Six males and four females were included in the convalescent cohort, with two Hispanic individuals, seven Caucasians, two Asians and one multiracial person represented. Post-COVID blood samples were collected from convalescent patients a median of roughly 100 days after diagnosis, with a range of about 35 to 170 days. The time from the second vaccine dose to post-vaccine blood sampling had a median of roughly 70 days and ranged from about 14 to 250 days. Overlapping spike peptide pools from SARS-CoV-2 and from the common cold coronaviruses HCoV-NL63, HCoV-OC43 and HCoV-229E were used as culture stimuli. In roughly 10 COVID-19 convalescent patients and a handful of infection-naive healthy vaccine recipients, the spike-specific CD4+ TCR repertoire before mRNA vaccination was compared with the repertoire after mRNA vaccination. Each participant got two doses of either the Pfizer-BioNTech BNT162b2 vaccine (n=8) or the Moderna mRNA-1273 vaccine (n=2).

This sample's treatment or condition label indicates: roughly ten-day PBMC culture with coronavirus spike peptide pools or control peptides (ViraFEST assay). The ViraFEST assay, used in the study, expanded antigen-specific T cells with peptide pools and then identified the expanded clonotypes through TCR sequencing. Positive SARS-CoV-2 PCR tests in the convalescent patients dated from March to December 2020, before Alpha, Beta and Delta variants emerged in the United States. Each well held around 1.9 million PBMCs cultured with roughly 9.2 ug/ml peptide pools in IMDM containing roughly 5% human AB serum and roughly 9.3 IU/ml IL-2. Half of the culture medium was replaced with fresh IL-2-containing medium on days 3 and 7. After 10 days of culture, CD4+ T cells were isolated by negative selection using the EasySep CD4+ T cell isolation kit. PBMCs were separated from whole blood using Ficoll-Paque Plus gradient centrifugation and then either used fresh or cryopreserved at -140C. Culture conditions were generally each tested in triplicate wells.

Libraries were made using PCR. At the Johns Hopkins FTIC core, DNA from the cultured CD4+ T cells underwent TCR sequencing with the Oncomine TCR Beta short-read assay. Genomic DNA was extracted from the cultured CD4+ T cells with the QIAamp micro DNA kit. Oncomine TCR Beta libraries made from cultured CD4+ T cells were pooled using unique dual indexes and sequenced on an Illumina iSeq 100. Regarding the original processing steps: Non-productive sequences were removed, and CDR3s not starting with C, not ending with F or W, or shorter than 7 amino acids were discarded. Antigen-specific clonotypes were identified with the MANAFEST web application by comparing peptide-stimulated wells with reference and other culture wells. To be called positive, a clone needed an FDR below 0.05, an odds ratio above 5, and a productive frequency above 0.1% in at least two of three replicate wells. A clonotype was classed as cross-reactive if the clonotype showed significant expansion both in SARS-CoV-2 spike wells and in at least one common cold coronavirus spike condition. Similarity between CDR3 sequences was evaluated in R version 3.6.1 using Levenshtein distances (stringdist) and unrooted phylogenetic trees (ape). Through fastp at Q25 and MiXCR, TCRdb rebuilt clones from the public reads, retaining in-frame beta chains. One record per CDR3 amino acid sequence lists the most common genes and DNA. The V and J calls follow TCRdb's processing rather than the paper's. The sample includes 25,000 or so distinct CDR3 sequences, with about 53% observed a single time. The ten largest make up roughly 2.8% of the sample.

Broad study findings and their caveats: Only a relatively small number of convalescent patients were included in the study, and early timepoints following natural infection were not analyzed. In convalescent patients, a median around 84% of post-vaccine SARS-CoV-2-reactive clones were detected only after vaccination, and vaccine-specific priming was suggested by this finding. Of the vaccine-specific clones found in convalescent patients, nearly all (304 of 307) were mono-reactive for SARS-CoV-2 spike instead of being cross-reactive with common cold coronaviruses. An increase in the median number of SARS-CoV-2-reactive clonotypes from more than 20 after infection to approximately 41 after vaccination was observed, but the change was not found to be significant.

The germline V gene yields SGHAT for CDR1 and FQNNGV for CDR2. V trim: 5 bases; J trim: 3 bases; unmatched bases: 2. There are 14 amino acids in the CDR3, from cysteine to phenylalanine inclusive. Just CDR3 DNA is preserved here, 42 bases in frame from base 1. In this chain, TRBV11-2 is recombined with TRBJ2-3; 10 of the junction bases match TRBD1. Sequencing used CD4+ T cells from blood, cultured in vitro. The sequence derives from a human donor who had recovered from COVID-19. The CDR3 corresponds to CASSDRGLTDTQYF. The bases are TGTGCCAGCAGCGACAGGGGGCTTACAGATACGCAGTATTTT.